This TCR beta chain originates from a study of cytomegalovirus exposure and HLA in healthy donors. Study results and caveats: In vitro confirmation showed a few CMV-associated chains to be CMV antigen specific.

Primers for the PCR totalled 60 Vbeta and 13 Jbeta. The data were produced by immunoSEQ multiplex PCR, yet TCRdb's version contains in-frame clones alone and is incomplete. The sample has 110,000 or so clones; 67% are singletons. This clone has only a few counts. The antigen is unknown. One end of the junction is discordant with germline, which a read error may explain. This receptor was taken from a young man in good health and CMV-seropositive. The sequencing input was PBMCs.

CDR3 amino acids: CASSQSCDPGF. The CDR3 DNA follows: TGCGCCAGCAGTCAATCATGTGACCCGGGATTT. The genes are TRBV23-1 and TRBJ2-3, with D possibly TRBD2 on 5 matching bases. TRBV23-1 is labeled an ORF, and its function is uncertain. The CDR3 totals 11 residues.